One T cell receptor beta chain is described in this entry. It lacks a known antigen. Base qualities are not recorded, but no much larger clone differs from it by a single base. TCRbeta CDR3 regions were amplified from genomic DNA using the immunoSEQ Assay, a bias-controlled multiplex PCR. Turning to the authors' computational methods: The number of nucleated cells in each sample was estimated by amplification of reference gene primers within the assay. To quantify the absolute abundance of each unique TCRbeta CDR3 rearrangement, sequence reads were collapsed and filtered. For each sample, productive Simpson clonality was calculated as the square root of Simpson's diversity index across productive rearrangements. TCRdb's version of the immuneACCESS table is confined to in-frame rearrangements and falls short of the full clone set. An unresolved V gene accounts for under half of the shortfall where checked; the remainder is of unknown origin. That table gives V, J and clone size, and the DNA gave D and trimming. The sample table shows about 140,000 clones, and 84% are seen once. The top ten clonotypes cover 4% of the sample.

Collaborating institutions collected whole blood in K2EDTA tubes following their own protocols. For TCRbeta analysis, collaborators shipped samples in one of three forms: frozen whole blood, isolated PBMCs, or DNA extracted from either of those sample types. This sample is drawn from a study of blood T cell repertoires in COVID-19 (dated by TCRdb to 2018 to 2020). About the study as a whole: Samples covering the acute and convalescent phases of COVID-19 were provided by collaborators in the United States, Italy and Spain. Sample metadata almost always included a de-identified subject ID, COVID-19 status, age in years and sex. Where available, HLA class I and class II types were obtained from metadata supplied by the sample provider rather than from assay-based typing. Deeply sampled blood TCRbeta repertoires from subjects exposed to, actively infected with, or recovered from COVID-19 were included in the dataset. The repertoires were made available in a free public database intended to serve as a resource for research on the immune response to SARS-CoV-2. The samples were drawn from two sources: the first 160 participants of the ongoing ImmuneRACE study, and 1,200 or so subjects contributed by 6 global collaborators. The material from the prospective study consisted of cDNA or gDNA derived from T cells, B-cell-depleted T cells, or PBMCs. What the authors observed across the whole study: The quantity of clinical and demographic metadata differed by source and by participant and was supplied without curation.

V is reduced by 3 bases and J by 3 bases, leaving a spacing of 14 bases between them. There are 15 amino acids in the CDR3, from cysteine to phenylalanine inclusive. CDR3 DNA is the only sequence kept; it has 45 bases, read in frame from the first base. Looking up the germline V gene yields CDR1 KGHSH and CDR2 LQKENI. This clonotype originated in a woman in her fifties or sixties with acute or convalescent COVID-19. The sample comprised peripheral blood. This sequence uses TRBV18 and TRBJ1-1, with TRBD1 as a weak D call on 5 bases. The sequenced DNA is TGTGCCAGCTCACCTACTGCTCCAGGGTACACTGAAGCTTTCTTT. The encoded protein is CASSPTAPGYTEAFF.